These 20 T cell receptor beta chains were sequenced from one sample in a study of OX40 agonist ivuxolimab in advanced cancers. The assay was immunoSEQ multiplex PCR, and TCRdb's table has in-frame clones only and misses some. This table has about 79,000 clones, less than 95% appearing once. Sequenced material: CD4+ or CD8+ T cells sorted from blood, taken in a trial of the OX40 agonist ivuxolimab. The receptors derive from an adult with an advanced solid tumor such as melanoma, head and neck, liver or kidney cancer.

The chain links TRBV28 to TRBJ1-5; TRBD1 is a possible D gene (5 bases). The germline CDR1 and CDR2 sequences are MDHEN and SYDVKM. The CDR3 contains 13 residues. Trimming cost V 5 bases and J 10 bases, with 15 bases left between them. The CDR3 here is CASSGQVGPPQHF. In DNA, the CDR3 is TGTGCCAGCAGTGGGCAGGTGGGACCCCCCCAGCATTTT.

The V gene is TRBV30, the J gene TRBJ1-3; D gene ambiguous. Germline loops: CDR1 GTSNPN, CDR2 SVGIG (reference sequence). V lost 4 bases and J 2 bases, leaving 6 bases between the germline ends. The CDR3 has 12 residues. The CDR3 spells CAWTRPGNTIYF. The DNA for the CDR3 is TGTGCCTGGACGCGGCCTGGAAACACCATATATTTT.

CDR3 region: CASSPRPPGVSYNEQFF. The CDR3 region has the DNA TGTGCCAGCAGCCCCCGCCCTCCGGGGGTATCCTACAATGAGCAGTTCTTC. This chain connects TRBV7-6 to TRBJ2-1, with a possible D match to TRBD2 (6 bases). The CDR3 covers 17 residues. Trimming cost V 5 bases and J 1 base, with 18 bases left between them. Germline CDR1 SGHVS, CDR2 FNYEAQ.

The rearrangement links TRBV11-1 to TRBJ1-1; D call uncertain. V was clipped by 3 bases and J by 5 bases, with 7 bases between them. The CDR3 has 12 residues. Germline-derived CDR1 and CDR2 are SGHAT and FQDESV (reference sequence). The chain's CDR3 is CASSFPGTEAFF. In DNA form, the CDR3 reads TGTGCCAGCAGCTTTCCGGGGACTGAAGCTTTCTTT.

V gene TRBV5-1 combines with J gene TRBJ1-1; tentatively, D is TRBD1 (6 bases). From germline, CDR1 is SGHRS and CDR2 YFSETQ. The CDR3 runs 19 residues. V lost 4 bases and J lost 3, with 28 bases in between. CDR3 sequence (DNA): TGCGCCAGCAGCCGTGGCACAGGGTCGTCTTTACCGACTTACACTGAAGCTTTCTTT. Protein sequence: CASSRGTGSSLPTYTEAFF.

The CDR3 sequence: CASSWGQGSYEAFF. The CDR3 DNA is TGCGCCAGCAGCTGGGGACAGGGGTCCTATGAAGCTTTCTTT. The chain combines TRBV5-1 with TRBJ1-1, with 10 nucleotides matching TRBD1. V lost 3 bases, J lost 7 bases, and 6 bases stayed unmatched. Germline loops: CDR1 SGHRS, CDR2 YFSETQ. CDR3 length: 14 amino acids. Full variable domain (rest looked up from reference TRBV5-1 and TRBJ1-1): KAGVTQTPRYLIKTRGQQVTLSCSPISGHRSVSWYQQTPGQGLQFLFEYFSETQRNKGNFPGRFSGRQFSNSRSEMNVSTLELGDSALYLCASSWGQGSYEAFFGQGTRLTVV.

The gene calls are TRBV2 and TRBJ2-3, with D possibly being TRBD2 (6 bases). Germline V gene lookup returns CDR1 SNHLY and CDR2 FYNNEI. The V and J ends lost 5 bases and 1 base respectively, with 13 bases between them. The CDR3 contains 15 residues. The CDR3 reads CASSPTSKGTDTQYF. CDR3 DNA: TGTGCCAGCAGTCCCACTAGCAAGGGCACAGATACGCAGTATTTT. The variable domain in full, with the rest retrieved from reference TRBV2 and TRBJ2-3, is EPEVTQTPSHQVTQMGQEVILRCVPISNHLYFYWYRQILGQKVEFLVSFYNNEISEKSEIFDDQFSVERPDGSNFTLKIRSTKLEDSAMYFCASSPTSKGTDTQYFGPGTRLTVL.

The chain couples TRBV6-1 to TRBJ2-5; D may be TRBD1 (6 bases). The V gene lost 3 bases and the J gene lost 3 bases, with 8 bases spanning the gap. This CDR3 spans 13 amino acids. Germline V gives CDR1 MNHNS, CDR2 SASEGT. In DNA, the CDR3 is TGTGCCAGCAGTGACGCAGGGGAAGAGACCCAGTACTTC. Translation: CASSDAGEETQYF.

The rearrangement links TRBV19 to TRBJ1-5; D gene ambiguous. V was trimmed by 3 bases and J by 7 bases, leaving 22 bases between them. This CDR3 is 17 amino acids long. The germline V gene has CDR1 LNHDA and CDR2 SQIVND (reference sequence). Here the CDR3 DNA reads TGTGCCAGTAGTATCAGAGACGGGTCGTGGTCAGGACAGCCCCAGCATTTT. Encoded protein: CASSIRDGSWSGQPQHF.

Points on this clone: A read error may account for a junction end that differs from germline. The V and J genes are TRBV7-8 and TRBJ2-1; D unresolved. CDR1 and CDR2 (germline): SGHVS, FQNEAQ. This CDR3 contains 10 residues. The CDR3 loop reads CASSVAEQFF. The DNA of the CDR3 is TGTGCCAGCAGCGTAGCTGAGCAGTTCTTC. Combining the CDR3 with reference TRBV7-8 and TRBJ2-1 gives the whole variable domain GAGVSQSPRYKVAKRGQDVALRCDPISGHVSLFWYQQALGQGPEFLTYFQNEAQLDKSGLPSDRFFAERPEGSVSTLKIQRTQQEDSAVYLCASSVAEQFFGPGTRLTVL.

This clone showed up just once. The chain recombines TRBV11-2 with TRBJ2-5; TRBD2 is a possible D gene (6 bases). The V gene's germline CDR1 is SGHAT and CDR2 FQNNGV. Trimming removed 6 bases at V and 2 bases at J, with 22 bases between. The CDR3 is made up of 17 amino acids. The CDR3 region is CASSSPGERWIQETQYF. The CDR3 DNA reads TGTGCCAGCAGTTCCCCGGGAGAAAGGTGGATTCAAGAGACCCAGTACTTC.

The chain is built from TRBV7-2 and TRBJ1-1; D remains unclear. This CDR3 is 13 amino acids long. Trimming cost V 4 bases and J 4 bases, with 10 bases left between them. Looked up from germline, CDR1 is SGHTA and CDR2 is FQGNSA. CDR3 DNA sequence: TGTGCCAGCAGCTCTATCGGGAGCACTGAAGCTTTCTTT. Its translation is CASSSIGSTEAFF.

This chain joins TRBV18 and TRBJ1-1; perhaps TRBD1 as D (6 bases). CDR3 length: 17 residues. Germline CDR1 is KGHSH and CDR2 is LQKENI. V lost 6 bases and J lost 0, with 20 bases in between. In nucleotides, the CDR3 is TGTGCCAGCTCTGAGTTAATCTTAAGGGGGTTGAACACTGAAGCTTTCTTT. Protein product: CASSELILRGLNTEAFF.

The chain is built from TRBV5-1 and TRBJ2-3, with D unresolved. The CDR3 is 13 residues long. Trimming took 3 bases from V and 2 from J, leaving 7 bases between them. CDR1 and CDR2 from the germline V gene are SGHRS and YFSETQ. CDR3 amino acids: CASSWSYTDTQYF. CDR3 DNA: TGCGCCAGCAGCTGGTCCTACACAGATACGCAGTATTTT. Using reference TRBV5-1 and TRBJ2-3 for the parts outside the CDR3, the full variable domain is KAGVTQTPRYLIKTRGQQVTLSCSPISGHRSVSWYQQTPGQGLQFLFEYFSETQRNKGNFPGRFSGRQFSNSRSEMNVSTLELGDSALYLCASSWSYTDTQYFGPGTRLTVL.

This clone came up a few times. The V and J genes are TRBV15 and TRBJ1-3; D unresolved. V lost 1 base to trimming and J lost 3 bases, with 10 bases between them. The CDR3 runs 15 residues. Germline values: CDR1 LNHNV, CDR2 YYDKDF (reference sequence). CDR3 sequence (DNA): TGTGCCACCAGCAGAGCTCGCGGGGATGGAAACACCATATATTTT. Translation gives CATSRARGDGNTIYF.

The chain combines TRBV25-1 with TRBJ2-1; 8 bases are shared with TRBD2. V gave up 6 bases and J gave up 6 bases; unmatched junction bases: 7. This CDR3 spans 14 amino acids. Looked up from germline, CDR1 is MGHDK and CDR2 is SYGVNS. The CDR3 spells CASSILGGGNEQFF. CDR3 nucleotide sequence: TGTGCCAGCAGCATCCTCGGGGGGGGCAATGAGCAGTTCTTC.

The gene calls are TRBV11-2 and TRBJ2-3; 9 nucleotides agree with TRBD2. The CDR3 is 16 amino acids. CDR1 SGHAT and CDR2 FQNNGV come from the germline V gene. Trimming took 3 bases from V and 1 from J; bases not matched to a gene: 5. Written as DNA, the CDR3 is TGTGCCAGCAGCTTCGAGGTAGCGGGAGGCACAGATACGCAGTATTTT. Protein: CASSFEVAGGTDTQYF.

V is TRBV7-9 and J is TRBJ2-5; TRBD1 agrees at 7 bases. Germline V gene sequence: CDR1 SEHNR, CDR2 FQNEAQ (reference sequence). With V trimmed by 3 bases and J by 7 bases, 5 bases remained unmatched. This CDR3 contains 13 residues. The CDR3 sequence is CASSFEGAVTQYF. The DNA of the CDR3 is TGTGCCAGCAGCTTTGAGGGGGCTGTGACCCAGTACTTC.

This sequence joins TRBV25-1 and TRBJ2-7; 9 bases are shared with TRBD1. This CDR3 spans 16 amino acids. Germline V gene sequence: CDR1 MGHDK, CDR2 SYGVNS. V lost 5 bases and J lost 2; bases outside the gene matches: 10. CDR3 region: CASSPRPGQGPYEQYF. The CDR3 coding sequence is TGTGCCAGCAGTCCTCGTCCGGGACAGGGCCCCTACGAGCAGTACTTC.

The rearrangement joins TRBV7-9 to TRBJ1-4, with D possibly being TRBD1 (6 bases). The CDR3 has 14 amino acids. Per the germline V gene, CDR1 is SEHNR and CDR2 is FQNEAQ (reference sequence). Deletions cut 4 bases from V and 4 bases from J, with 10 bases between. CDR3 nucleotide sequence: TGTGCCAGCAGCTGGGGACACGGTAATGAAAAACTGTTTTTT. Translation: CASSWGHGNEKLFF.